The 2 T cell receptor beta chains below all came from one sample that was sequenced in a study of shared clonotypes between healthy human individuals. As defined, naive CD8 cells were CD45RO-negative and positively selected for CCR7, with terminally differentiated effector memory CD45RA+ cells excluded. The repertoire was sequenced with immunoSEQ multiplex PCR; TCRdb's copy has only in-frame clones and lacks some. Here the sample spans around 1.9 million clones, about 93% being singletons. The sequenced material came from naive CD8+ T cells from PBMCs. The receptors were sampled from a man in his late teens or twenties in good health. Some clones in this sample may be carry-over from other donors' samples.

The CDR3 loop reads CASSVASGSLNEQFF. The DNA for the CDR3 is TGTGCCAGCAGCGTAGCTAGCGGGAGCTTAAATGAGCAGTTCTTC. V is TRBV9 and J is TRBJ2-1, with 10 bases identical to TRBD2. With 0 bases clipped from V and 7 bases from J, the junction kept 4 bases outside the gene matches. Looked up from germline, CDR1 is SGDLS and CDR2 is YYNGEE. This CDR3 is built from 15 residues. The complete variable domain, with remaining parts taken from reference TRBV9 and TRBJ2-1, reads DSGVTQTPKHLITATGQRVTLRCSPRSGDLSVYWYQQSLDQGLQFLIQYYNGEERAKGNILERFSAQQFPDLHSELNLSSLELGDSALYFCASSVASGSLNEQFFGPGTRLTVL.

J is TRBJ1-2 and V is TRBV19; no firm D call. Germline lookup yields CDR1 LNHDA and CDR2 SQIVND (reference sequence). V lost 4 bases, J lost 3 bases, and 15 bases lay in between. CDR3 length: 15 residues. The CDR3 bases are TGTGCCAGTAGTAGCGGTAGTGATTGGGACTATGGCTACACCTTC. This gives the protein CASSSGSDWDYGYTF.